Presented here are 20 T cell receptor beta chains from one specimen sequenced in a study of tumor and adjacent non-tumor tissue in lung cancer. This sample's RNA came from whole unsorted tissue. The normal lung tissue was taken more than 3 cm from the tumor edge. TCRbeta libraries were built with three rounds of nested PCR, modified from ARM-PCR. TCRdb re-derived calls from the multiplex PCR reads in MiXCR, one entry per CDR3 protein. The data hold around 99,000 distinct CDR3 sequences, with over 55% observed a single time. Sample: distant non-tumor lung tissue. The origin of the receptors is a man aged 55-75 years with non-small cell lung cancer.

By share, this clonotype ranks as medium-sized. The CDR3 protein is CASSLGQGKTEAFF. CDR3 coding DNA: TGTGCCAGCAGCTTAGGCCAGGGGAAGACTGAAGCTTTCTTT. The chain carries TRBV11-3 and TRBJ1-1, with D possibly TRBD1 on 6 matching bases. V lost 1 base to trimming and J lost 5 bases, with 11 bases between them. Germline CDR1 reads SGHNT; CDR2 reads YENEEA. The CDR3 spans 14 residues.

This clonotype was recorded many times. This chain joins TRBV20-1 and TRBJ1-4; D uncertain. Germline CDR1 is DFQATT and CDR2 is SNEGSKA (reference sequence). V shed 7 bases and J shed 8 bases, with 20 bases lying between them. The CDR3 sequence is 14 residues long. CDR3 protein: CSVPFVSSREKLFF. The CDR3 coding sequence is TGCAGTGTTCCTTTTGTCTCGTCACGGGAAAAACTGTTTTTT.

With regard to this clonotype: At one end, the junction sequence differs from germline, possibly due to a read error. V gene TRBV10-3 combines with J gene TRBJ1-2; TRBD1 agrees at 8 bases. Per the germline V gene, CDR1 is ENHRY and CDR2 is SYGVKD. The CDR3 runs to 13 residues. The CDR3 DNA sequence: TGTGTCATCAGTGACAGGGGTTACGGTGGCTACGCCTTC. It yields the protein CVISDRGYGGYAF.

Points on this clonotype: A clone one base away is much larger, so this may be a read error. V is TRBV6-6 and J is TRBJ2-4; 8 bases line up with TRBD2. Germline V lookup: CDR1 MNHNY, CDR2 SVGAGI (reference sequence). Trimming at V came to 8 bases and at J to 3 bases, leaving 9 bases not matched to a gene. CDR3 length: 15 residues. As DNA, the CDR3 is TGTGCCAGCGGTTTGGCCGGGGGGGGCAAAAACATTCAGTACTTC. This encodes CASGLAGGGKNIQYF.

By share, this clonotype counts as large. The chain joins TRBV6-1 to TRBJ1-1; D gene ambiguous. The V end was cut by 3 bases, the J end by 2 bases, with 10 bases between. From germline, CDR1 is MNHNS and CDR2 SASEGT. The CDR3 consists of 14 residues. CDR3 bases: TGTGCCAGCAGTGAGCGGGGTGCCAACACTGAAGCTTTCTTT. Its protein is CASSERGANTEAFF.

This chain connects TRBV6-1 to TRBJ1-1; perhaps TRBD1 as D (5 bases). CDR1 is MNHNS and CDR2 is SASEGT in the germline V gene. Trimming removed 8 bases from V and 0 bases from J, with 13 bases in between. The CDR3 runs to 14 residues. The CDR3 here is CASGMAGMNTEAFF. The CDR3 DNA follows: TGTGCCAGCGGCATGGCAGGGATGAACACTGAAGCTTTCTTT.

In nucleotides, the CDR3 is TGTGCCAGCAGCTGGGGGGACAGGGAATACAATGAGCAGTTCTTC. Its protein product is CASSWGDREYNEQFF. The chain carries TRBV5-8 and TRBJ2-1; 9 positions agree with TRBD1. There are 15 residues in the CDR3. In germline, CDR1 is SGHTS, CDR2 YDEGEE. Unmatched junction bases numbered 5, after V lost 3 bases and J lost 4 bases. The variable domain in full, with the rest retrieved from reference TRBV5-8 and TRBJ2-1, is EAGVTQSPTHLIKTRGQQATLRCSPISGHTSVYWYQQALGLGLQFLLWYDEGEERNRGNFPPRFSGRQFPNYSSELNVNALELEDSALYLCASSWGDREYNEQFFGPGTRLTVL.

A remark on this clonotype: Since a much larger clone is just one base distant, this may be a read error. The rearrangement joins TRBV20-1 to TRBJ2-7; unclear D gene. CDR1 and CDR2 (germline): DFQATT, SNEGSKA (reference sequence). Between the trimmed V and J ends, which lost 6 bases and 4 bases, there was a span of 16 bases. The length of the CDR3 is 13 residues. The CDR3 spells CSAHHVVQYEQYF. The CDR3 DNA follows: TGCAGTGCCCATCACGTTGTGCAATACGAGCAGTACTTC.

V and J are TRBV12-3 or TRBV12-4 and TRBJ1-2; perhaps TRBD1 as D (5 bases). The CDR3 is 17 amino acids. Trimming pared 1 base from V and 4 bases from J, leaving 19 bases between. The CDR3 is CASSLDGPGIRGYGYTF. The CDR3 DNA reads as TGTGCCAGCAGTTTAGACGGACCCGGGATTAGGGGCTATGGCTACACCTTC.

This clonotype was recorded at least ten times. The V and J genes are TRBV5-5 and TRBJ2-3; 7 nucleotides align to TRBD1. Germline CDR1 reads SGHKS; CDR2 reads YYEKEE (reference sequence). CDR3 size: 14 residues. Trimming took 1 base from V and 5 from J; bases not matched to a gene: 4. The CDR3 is CASSLRQGLDTQYF. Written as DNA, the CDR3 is TGTGCCAGCAGCTTGAGACAGGGCCTAGATACGCAGTATTTT.

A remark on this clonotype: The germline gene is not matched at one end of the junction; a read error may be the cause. CDR3 residues: CSVRAGQHSGKTIYF. The CDR3, as DNA: TGCAGCGTTCGAGCTGGGCAGCACTCTGGAAAGACCATATATTTT. The chain joins TRBV29-1 to TRBJ1-3; unclear D gene. Germline CDR1 and CDR2: SQVTM and ANQGSEA. The CDR3 sequence is 15 residues long. The full variable domain, in which reference TRBV29-1 and TRBJ1-3 provide the parts outside the CDR3, is SAVISQKPSRDICQRGTSLTIQCQVDSQVTMMFWYRQQPGQSLTLIATANQGSEATYESGFVIDKFPISRPNLTFSTLTVSNMSPEDSSIYLCSVRAGQHSGKTIYFGEGSWLTVV.

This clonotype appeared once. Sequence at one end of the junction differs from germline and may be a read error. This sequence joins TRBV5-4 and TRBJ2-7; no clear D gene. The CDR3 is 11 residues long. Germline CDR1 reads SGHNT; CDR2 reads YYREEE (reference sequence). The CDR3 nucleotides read TGTGCCAGCAGCTTGAACTACGAGCAGAACTTC. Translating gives CASSLNYEQNF.

The CDR3 DNA reads as TGCAGCGTGGCAGAGTTCCAACGGACCCAGTACTTC. It codes for CSVAEFQRTQYF. The chain employs TRBV29-1 and TRBJ2-5; D remains ambiguous. Trimming pared 6 bases from V and 7 bases from J, leaving 15 bases between. Germline CDR1 SQVTM, CDR2 ANQGSEA. The CDR3 consists of 12 residues.

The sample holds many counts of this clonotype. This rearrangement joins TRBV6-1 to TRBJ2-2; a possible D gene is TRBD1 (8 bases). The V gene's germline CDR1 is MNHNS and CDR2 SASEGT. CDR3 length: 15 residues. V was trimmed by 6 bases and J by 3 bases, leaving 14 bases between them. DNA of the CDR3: TGTGCCAGCAGCGCAACAGGGGGGGACACCGGGGAGCTGTTTTTT. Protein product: CASSATGGDTGELFF.

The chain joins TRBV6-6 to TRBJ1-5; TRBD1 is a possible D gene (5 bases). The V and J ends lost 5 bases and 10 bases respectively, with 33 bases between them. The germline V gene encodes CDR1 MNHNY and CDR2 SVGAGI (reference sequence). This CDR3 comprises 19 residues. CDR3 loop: CASSPYIQMGHEDGDPQHF. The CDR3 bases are TGTGCCAGCAGTCCATATATACAAATGGGGCATGAGGACGGTGACCCCCAGCATTTT.

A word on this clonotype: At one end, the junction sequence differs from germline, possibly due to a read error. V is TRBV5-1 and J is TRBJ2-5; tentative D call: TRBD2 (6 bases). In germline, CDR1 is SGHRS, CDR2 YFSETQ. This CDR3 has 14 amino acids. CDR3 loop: CASSLELASETQCF. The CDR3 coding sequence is TGCGCCAGCAGCTTGGAACTAGCCTCCGAGACCCAGTGCTTC.

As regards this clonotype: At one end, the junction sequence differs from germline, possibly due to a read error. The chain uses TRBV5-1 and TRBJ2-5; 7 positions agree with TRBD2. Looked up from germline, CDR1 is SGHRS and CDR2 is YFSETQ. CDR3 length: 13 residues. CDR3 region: CAISEPSGATQCF. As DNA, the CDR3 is TGTGCCATCAGCGAACCTAGCGGAGCCACCCAGTGCTTC.

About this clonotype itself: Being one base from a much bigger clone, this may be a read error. The CDR3 DNA is TGTACCAGCAGACCGCGGGACTTCCCCTACGAGCAGTACTTC. Translation: CTSRPRDFPYEQYF. The rearrangement uses TRBV6-5 and TRBJ2-7; TRBD2 is a possible D gene (6 bases). This CDR3 has 14 amino acids. Germline assignment: CDR1 MNHEY and CDR2 SVGAGI.

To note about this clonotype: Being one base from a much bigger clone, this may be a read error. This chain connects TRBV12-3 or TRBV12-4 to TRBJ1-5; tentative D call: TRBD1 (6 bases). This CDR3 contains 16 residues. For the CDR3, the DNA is TGTGCCAGCAGCGAGACAGGAGACCTTGGCAATCAGTCCCAGCATTTT. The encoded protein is CASSETGDLGNQSQHF.

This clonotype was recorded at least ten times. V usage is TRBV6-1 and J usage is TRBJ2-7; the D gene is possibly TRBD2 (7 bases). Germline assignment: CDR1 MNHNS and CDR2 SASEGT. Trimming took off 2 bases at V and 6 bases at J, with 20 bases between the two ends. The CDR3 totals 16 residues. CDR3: CASSENTGRRGAEQYF. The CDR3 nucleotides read TGTGCCAGCAGTGAAAACACGGGACGCCGGGGGGCCGAGCAGTACTTC.